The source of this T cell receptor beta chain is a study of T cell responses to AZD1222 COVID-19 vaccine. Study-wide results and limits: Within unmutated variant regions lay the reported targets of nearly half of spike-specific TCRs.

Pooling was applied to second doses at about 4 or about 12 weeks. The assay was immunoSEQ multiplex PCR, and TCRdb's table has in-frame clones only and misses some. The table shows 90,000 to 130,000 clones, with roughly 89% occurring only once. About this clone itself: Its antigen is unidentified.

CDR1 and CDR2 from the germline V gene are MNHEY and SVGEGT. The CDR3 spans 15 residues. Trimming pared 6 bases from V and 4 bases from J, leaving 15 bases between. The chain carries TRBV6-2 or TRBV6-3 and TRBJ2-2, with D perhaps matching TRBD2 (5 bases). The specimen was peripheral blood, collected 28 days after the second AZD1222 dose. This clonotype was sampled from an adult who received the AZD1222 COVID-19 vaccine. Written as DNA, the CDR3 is TGTGCCAGCAGCCTTTTGAAAGGGAGCACCGGGGAGCTGTTTTTT. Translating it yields CASSLLKGSTGELFF.